The 30 T cell receptor beta chains listed next were all sequenced from one sample in a study of beta chain features in type 1 diabetes. Investigators reverse transcribed all isolated RNA, so they sequenced expressed TCRB transcripts. Here immunoSEQ multiplex PCR was the method, and the copy in TCRdb shows in-frame clones only, minus some. The data show 200,000 to 250,000 clones, with roughly 17% seen just once and about 0.085% held by the top ten. Study-wide findings and caveats: Moderately but significantly shorter TCRB CDR3s were found in Type 1 diabetes patients in all four CD4+ subsets.

No antigen has been identified for these receptors. Sequencing input: naive CD4+ T cells from blood. The receptors here all came from a man younger than 45 with type 1 diabetes.

This clone showed up just a few times. The chain combines TRBV30 with TRBJ2-6, with D unclear. This CDR3 has 14 residues. Germline loops: CDR1 GTSNPN, CDR2 SVGIG (reference sequence). Deletions cut 5 bases from V and 0 bases from J, with 8 bases between. Here the CDR3 reads CAWHIRSGANVLTF. CDR3 DNA sequence: TGTGCCTGGCACATTCGCTCTGGGGCCAACGTCCTGACTTTC.

The chain is built from TRBV29-1 and TRBJ1-1; no clear D gene. The CDR3 runs 11 residues. Germline V gene data show CDR1 as SQVTM and CDR2 as ANQGSEA. The ends were cut back, 4 bases at V and 7 bases at J, with 10 bases in the middle. Here the CDR3 reads CSVGRLGEAFF. Here the CDR3 DNA reads TGCAGCGTTGGAAGGTTGGGTGAAGCTTTCTTT. Full variable domain (remainder filled in from reference TRBV29-1 and TRBJ1-1): SAVISQKPSRDICQRGTSLTIQCQVDSQVTMMFWYRQQPGQSLTLIATANQGSEATYESGFVIDKFPISRPNLTFSTLTVSNMSPEDSSIYLCSVGRLGEAFFGQGTRLTVV.

This clone occurred a few times. The V gene is TRBV29-1, the J gene TRBJ1-3; D gene unclear. V was cut by 0 bases and J by 2 bases, with 5 bases left in between. The germline CDR1 and CDR2 sequences are SQVTM and ANQGSEA. This CDR3 has 13 amino acids. Here the CDR3 reads CSVEETTGNTIYF. CDR3 bases: TGCAGCGTTGAAGAAACTACTGGAAACACCATATATTTT.

This clone has just a few counts. The rearrangement uses TRBV7-8 and TRBJ2-1; D is possibly TRBD2 (6 bases). This CDR3 has 15 residues. Trimming pared 3 bases from V and 6 bases from J, leaving 15 bases between. The germline V gene has CDR1 SGHVS and CDR2 FQNEAQ. CDR3 sequence: CASSLRTGVSNEQFF. The CDR3 DNA is TGTGCCAGCAGCTTGAGGACGGGAGTATCCAATGAGCAGTTCTTC. The full variable domain, with the rest looked up from reference TRBV7-8 and TRBJ2-1, is GAGVSQSPRYKVAKRGQDVALRCDPISGHVSLFWYQQALGQGPEFLTYFQNEAQLDKSGLPSDRFFAERPEGSVSTLKIQRTQQEDSAVYLCASSLRTGVSNEQFFGPGTRLTVL.

The table lists this clone with a few counts. The CDR3 reads CASSAQIEQYF. The CDR3 region has the DNA TGTGCCAGCAGCGCTCAGATTGAGCAGTACTTC. The chain joins TRBV7-9 to TRBJ2-5, with no clear D. Trimming shortened V by 5 bases and J by 11 bases, and 12 bases separated the two germline ends. Germline lookup yields CDR1 SEHNR and CDR2 FQNEAQ (reference sequence). The CDR3 runs 11 residues. The entire variable domain, with the rest obtained from reference TRBV7-9 and TRBJ2-5, is as follows: DTGVSQNPRHKITKRGQNVTFRCDPISEHNRLYWYRQTLGQGPEFLTYFQNEAQLEKSRLLSDRFSAERPKGSFSTLEIQRTEQGDSAMYLCASSAQIEQYFGPGTRLLVL.

The chain joins TRBV28 to TRBJ2-1; 12 bases map to TRBD2. This CDR3 has 17 amino acids. J lost 3 bases, V lost 7 bases, and 10 bases had no gene match. Looked up from germline, CDR1 is MDHEN and CDR2 is SYDVKM. This chain's CDR3 is CASTGTSGSQFYNEQFF. For the CDR3, the DNA is TGTGCCAGCACCGGGACTAGCGGGTCTCAATTCTACAATGAGCAGTTCTTC.

The V call is TRBV4-1, the J call TRBJ1-2, with 8 bases that match TRBD1. This CDR3 has 14 amino acids. The germline CDR1 and CDR2 sequences are MGHRA and YSYEKL. J gave up 6 bases and V 1 base, and 4 bases lay outside the gene matches. The CDR3 DNA follows: TGCGCCAGCAGCCAAGGACAGGGGTCGGATGGCTACACCTTC. It specifies CASSQGQGSDGYTF.

The chain joins TRBV7-3 to TRBJ2-3; tentatively, D is TRBD1 (5 bases). From germline, CDR1 is SGHTA and CDR2 FQGTGA. The CDR3 is made up of 13 amino acids. V lost 3 bases, J lost 5 bases, and 9 bases lay in between. In DNA, the CDR3 is TGTGCCAGCAGCTTTAGGGGTGAAGATACGCAGTATTTT. This sequence encodes CASSFRGEDTQYF.

This rearrangement joins TRBV14 to TRBJ2-6, with D maybe TRBD2 (5 bases). The CDR3 extends over 19 amino acids. Germline CDR1 reads SGHDN; CDR2 reads FVKESK. The V gene lost 2 bases and the J gene lost 1 base, with 18 bases spanning the gap. CDR3 amino acids: CASSQSGQRTFSGANVLTF. In nucleotides, the CDR3 is TGTGCCAGCAGCCAATCAGGTCAACGGACTTTTTCTGGGGCCAACGTCCTGACTTTC.

In this sample, this clone turned up a few times. The gene calls are TRBV5-1 and TRBJ2-1; D is unclear. Trimming removed 0 bases at V and 5 bases at J, with 12 bases between. The CDR3 consists of 15 residues. The germline CDR1 and CDR2 sequences are SGHRS and YFSETQ. Here the CDR3 reads CASSLAPPGNNEQFF. The CDR3 bases are TGCGCCAGCAGCTTGGCCCCCCCCGGCAACAATGAGCAGTTCTTC.

The chain joins TRBV15 to TRBJ2-2; D gene uncertain. Per the germline V gene, CDR1 is LNHNV and CDR2 is YYDKDF (reference sequence). The CDR3 sequence is 14 residues long. The V end lost 6 bases, the J end lost 0 bases, and 8 bases lay between the germline ends. Here the CDR3 reads CATRMLANTGELFF. The CDR3 coding sequence is TGTGCCACCAGGATGTTAGCGAACACCGGGGAGCTGTTTTTT.

The chain couples TRBV29-1 to TRBJ1-1, with 7 bases that match TRBD1. Germline trimming cut 6 bases from V and 2 bases from J; bases unmatched to any gene: 12. The germline gives CDR1 SQVTM, CDR2 ANQGSEA. This CDR3 region has 15 residues. In nucleotides, the CDR3 is TGCAGCGTCGACGCCAGGGGGAAGCCAAACACTGAAGCTTTCTTT. Amino acid sequence: CSVDARGKPNTEAFF.

This clone was observed a few times. This rearrangement joins TRBV7-9 to TRBJ2-3; possibly TRBD1 for D (6 bases). This CDR3 region has 15 residues. The germline V gene has CDR1 SEHNR and CDR2 FQNEAQ (reference sequence). V was pared by 5 bases and J by 3 bases, with 15 bases between. The CDR3 DNA is TGTGCCAGCAGCCGCAACAGGGCTGGTACAGATACGCAGTATTTT. Protein: CASSRNRAGTDTQYF.

The rearrangement links TRBV29-1 to TRBJ2-7, with D possibly being TRBD2 (5 bases). Looked up from germline, CDR1 is SQVTM and CDR2 is ANQGSEA. Trimming left V 5 bases short and J 7 bases short, with 18 bases between. This CDR3 is 13 amino acids long. DNA of the CDR3: TGCAGCGTTACTAGGTCGGAGACGAGGGAGCAGTACTTC. Its translation is CSVTRSETREQYF.

This rearrangement joins TRBV29-1 to TRBJ2-7; 9 nucleotides match TRBD2. CDR3 length: 15 amino acids. The V gene's germline CDR1 is SQVTM and CDR2 ANQGSEA. V was clipped by 6 bases and J by 2 bases; unmatched bases: 11. CDR3 nucleotide sequence: TGCAGCGTCCTCCCTATAGCGGGAGAGGCCTACGAGCAGTACTTC. It codes for CSVLPIAGEAYEQYF.

J is TRBJ2-6 and V is TRBV29-1; 11 bases are a match to TRBD2. The length of the CDR3 is 16 residues. With V trimmed by 5 bases and J by 3 bases, 6 bases remained unmatched. Germline V gene lookup returns CDR1 SQVTM and CDR2 ANQGSEA. The CDR3 loop is CSVQTSGSGGANVLTF. In DNA, the CDR3 is TGCAGCGTTCAAACTAGCGGGAGTGGTGGGGCCAACGTCCTGACTTTC.

This chain connects TRBV6-5 to TRBJ2-1, with 14 positions matching TRBD2. CDR3 length: 15 amino acids. In germline, CDR1 is MNHEY, CDR2 SVGAGI. After removal of 6 bases from V and 9 bases from J, the junction contained 7 bases not matched to a gene. The CDR3 DNA reads TGTGCCAGCAGGGGACTAGCGGGAGATATAAGTGAGCAGTTCTTC. This sequence encodes CASRGLAGDISEQFF.

This clone was counted between two and nine times. In DNA form, the CDR3 reads TGCGCCAGCAGCTTAGAGGGAGATACCTCCTACAATGAGCAGTTCTTC. Amino acid sequence: CASSLEGDTSYNEQFF. The chain carries TRBV5-1 and TRBJ2-1; the D gene is possibly TRBD2 (5 bases). Germline loops: CDR1 SGHRS, CDR2 YFSETQ. V shed 2 bases and J shed 0 bases, with 12 bases lying between them. The CDR3 has 16 residues.

The chain has TRBV6-5 and TRBJ1-1; tentative D call: TRBD1 (6 bases). V was trimmed by 8 bases and J by 0 bases, leaving 10 bases between them. The CDR3 has 13 amino acids. Germline lookup yields CDR1 MNHEY and CDR2 SVGAGI. In nucleotides, the CDR3 is TGTGCCAGCGCGGACAGCATGAACACTGAAGCTTTCTTT. Translating gives CASADSMNTEAFF.

The rearrangement links TRBV7-9 to TRBJ2-3; D is unclear. Per the germline V gene, CDR1 is SEHNR and CDR2 is FQNEAQ (reference sequence). Trimming stripped 3 bases from V and 0 bases from J, with 7 bases between. The CDR3 is 14 residues long. CDR3 in DNA: TGTGCCAGCAGCTTTGGAGTGAGCACAGATACGCAGTATTTT. Protein product: CASSFGVSTDTQYF.

The genes are TRBV4-3 and TRBJ1-2; D perhaps matches TRBD1 (6 bases). Trimming stripped 0 bases from V and 5 bases from J, with 16 bases between. Germline V gene data show CDR1 as LGHNA and CDR2 as YSLEER. This CDR3 region has 16 residues. This CDR3 reads CASSQDRRGVDYGYTF. CDR3 DNA: TGCGCCAGCAGCCAAGATCGCAGGGGAGTCGATTATGGCTACACCTTC.

The gene calls are TRBV18 and TRBJ1-2; D is unclear. Germline assignment: CDR1 KGHSH and CDR2 LQKENI. Trimming cost V 0 bases and J 8 bases, with 19 bases left between them. The CDR3 runs 16 residues. The CDR3 sequence is CASSPPSVTAGGGYTF. The CDR3 bases are TGTGCCAGCTCACCACCCAGTGTGACGGCAGGAGGAGGCTACACCTTC.

This sequence joins TRBV19 and TRBJ2-3; possible D gene TRBD2, 6 bases. Germline V gene sequence: CDR1 LNHDA, CDR2 SQIVND (reference sequence). There are 14 residues in the CDR3. V shed 3 bases and J shed 6 bases, with 13 bases lying between them. The CDR3 DNA follows: TGTGCCAGTAGTATCCGGGGGAGTGGTGATACGCAGTATTTT. It specifies CASSIRGSGDTQYF.

This clone was detected a few times. V and J are TRBV7-6 and TRBJ2-1; D not resolved. The germline gives CDR1 SGHVS, CDR2 FNYEAQ. The V and J ends lost 4 bases and 0 bases respectively, with 10 bases between them. The CDR3 totals 15 residues. CDR3 bases: TGTGCCAGCAGCTCGACTGTAAGCTCCTACAATGAGCAGTTCTTC. Its protein product is CASSSTVSSYNEQFF.

The chain links TRBV7-9 to TRBJ2-2; D gene ambiguous. CDR3 length: 13 amino acids. V was pared by 3 bases and J by 4 bases, with 6 bases between. Germline CDR1 reads SEHNR; CDR2 reads FQNEAQ (reference sequence). The CDR3 DNA reads as TGTGCCAGCAGCTTCGGACCCACCGGGGAGCTGTTTTTT. Its translation is CASSFGPTGELFF.

The V call is TRBV30, the J call TRBJ2-1; D not certain. The ends were cut back, 5 bases at V and 0 bases at J, with 20 bases in the middle. Germline-derived CDR1 and CDR2 are GTSNPN and SVGIG (reference sequence). The length of the CDR3 is 17 residues. CDR3 in amino acids: CAWAKPGATSSYNEQFF. The DNA of the CDR3 is TGTGCCTGGGCTAAACCGGGTGCGACTTCCTCCTACAATGAGCAGTTCTTC.

V and J are TRBV5-1 and TRBJ2-7; TRBD1 agrees at 7 bases. The V and J ends lost 4 bases and 11 bases, in that order; junction bases with no gene match: 12. The CDR3 consists of 13 residues. CDR1 is SGHRS and CDR2 is YFSETQ in the germline V gene. In DNA, the CDR3 is TGCGCCAGCAGCCTGTGGACAGGTTCGGTGGAGTACTTC. This encodes CASSLWTGSVEYF.

V usage is TRBV6-1 and J usage is TRBJ2-7; D is unresolved. CDR3 size: 13 residues. V shed 6 bases and J shed 0 bases, with 9 bases lying between them. Germline lookup yields CDR1 MNHNS and CDR2 SASEGT. The CDR3 bases are TGTGCCAGCAGCCGGACGGACTCCTACGAGCAGTACTTC. Its translation: CASSRTDSYEQYF.

The chain is built from TRBV5-6 and TRBJ2-1; tentative D call: TRBD1 (5 bases). The CDR3 length is 12 residues. CDR1 SGHDT and CDR2 YYEEEE come from the germline V gene. The V gene lost 0 bases and the J gene lost 16 bases, with 14 bases spanning the gap. The CDR3 DNA is TGTGCCAGCAGCTTGGAGGGGCTGCGAGGATTCTTC. It yields the protein CASSLEGLRGFF.

This clone was found a few times. This chain uses TRBV5-1 with TRBJ2-5; tentative D call: TRBD1 (6 bases). V lost 4 bases and J 2 bases, leaving 21 bases between the germline ends. The length of the CDR3 is 17 residues. Germline V gene lookup returns CDR1 SGHRS and CDR2 YFSETQ. The CDR3 reads CASSRISGALIQETQYF. CDR3 DNA sequence: TGCGCCAGCAGCAGAATATCAGGGGCACTCATACAAGAGACCCAGTACTTC. The whole variable domain, remainder taken from reference TRBV5-1 and TRBJ2-5, is KAGVTQTPRYLIKTRGQQVTLSCSPISGHRSVSWYQQTPGQGLQFLFEYFSETQRNKGNFPGRFSGRQFSNSRSEMNVSTLELGDSALYLCASSRISGALIQETQYFGPGTRLLVL.